Included here is one T cell receptor (beta chain) sequence, with context. Its antigen target is currently unknown. Base-call qualities are not available, and no considerably larger clone is one nucleotide away. Libraries were made using the immunoSEQ multiplex PCR assay. A mixture of 60 forward primers for TCR Vbeta segments and 13 reverse primers for TCR Jbeta segments was used in the multiplex PCR. The CDR3 region of rearranged TCR beta genes was amplified from genomic DNA by a multiplex PCR assay. The amplified TCR beta libraries were sequenced on the Illumina HiSeq System as 87-base-pair reads. On the authors' methods: A later analysis counted tens of millions of unique TCR beta chains across the 666 repertoires, and around 9.9 million of these chains were shared by at least two donors. A nearest-neighbor algorithm error-corrected the raw reads and collapsed the reads into unique sequences, merging closely related sequences to remove PCR and sequencing errors. CDR3 sequences were aligned to IMGT reference sequences to assign V, D and J gene segments. For a sequence to be retained, a match of at least six nucleotides to both a V gene segment and a J gene segment was required. Rearrangements were classified as productive when the CDR3 lacked stop codons and remained in frame with V and J, and all other rearrangements were classified as non-productive. Following IMGT convention, CDR3 was defined as the stretch from the second conserved V-encoded cysteine to the conserved J-encoded phenylalanine. Sequences without an unambiguous match to a single V gene segment were excluded from the earlier analysis of several hundred of the donors. In an earlier analysis of several hundred of the donors, a V segment was called functional when productive rearrangements were above 56.7%, and segregating when the standard deviation between donors exceeded 5%. A statistical classification framework was built for diagnosing cytomegalovirus status from the catalog of TCR beta chain sequences. V and J gene assignment, in a later analysis, came from comparing TCR nucleotide sequences with IMGT/GENE-DB human TR gene sequences. In a later analysis, CDR3 sequences and most-parsimonious VDJ recombination scenarios were assigned using the TCRdist pipeline. In a later analysis, each TCR beta chain was defined by its CDR3 amino acid sequence together with its V-gene family, and reads lacking a unique V-gene family were excluded. As a way to deal with suspected cross-contamination and a sequencing artifact, a later analysis dropped roughly 620 nucleotide sequences that were highly shared and had low generation probability. For each public chain, a later analysis derived a clonal expansion index from normalized ranks of inferred template counts within each repertoire. In a later analysis, generation probabilities were computed using a VDJ recombination model fitted to out-of-frame rearrangements, and the results were checked against IGoR. A later analysis scored TCR-TCR, TCR-HLA and TCR-CMV co-occurrence with hypergeometric tests, applying a repertoire-size bias correction to TCR pairs. False discovery rates were estimated in a later analysis by permuting HLA or CMV assignments 20 times. In a later analysis, co-occurring TCRs were grouped using DBSCAN, and TCRdist sequence similarity was added for clustering within HLA-allele-positive subsets. Repertoires with fewer than 30,000 or more than 120,000 public chains, plus five repertoires with anomalous nucleotide sharing, were excluded from co-occurrence clustering. TCRdb holds this immuneACCESS table with in-frame rearrangements only. Some clones are missing; in checked studies, unresolved V genes explain under half, and the rest has no known cause. That table is the source of V, J and clone size, and D and trimming were worked out from the DNA. For this sample there are tens of thousands of clones; over 70% appear just once. The ten biggest clones cover 1% to 1.5% of the sample.

The sample is drawn from a study of cytomegalovirus exposure and HLA in healthy donors (TCRdb year 2017). About the full investigation: In an earlier analysis of several hundred of the donors, about 270 Gb of sequence data and 90 million to 130 million unique TCR beta sequences from 180 million or so T cells were reported. About 280 gigabases of sequencing data and 70 million to 85 million unique TCR sequences were included in an early release covering around 650 HLA-typed donors. The genetic ancestry cluster associated with self-reported Caucasian donors included around 76% of the roughly 400 genotyped donors. The study was designed to test whether signatures of past pathogen exposure could be identified by cataloging public T cell receptors. The T cell repertoires of about 700 subjects were profiled by immunosequencing and related to cytomegalovirus serostatus. Besides the first cohort of roughly 700 subjects, a separate validation cohort made up of roughly 130 different subjects was used. To predict cytomegalovirus infection status, the study brought together high-throughput TCR immunosequencing, statistical association of individual TCRs with disease status, and machine learning. In a later analysis, previously published TCR beta repertoires from 600 to 850 donors were re-analyzed and high-resolution HLA genotyping was added so that TCR occurrence patterns could be studied. Rather than using new phenotypic data, the later analysis identified candidate immune exposures from TCR beta sequences and from how often those sequences occurred across donors. An earlier analysis of 587 of the donors used high-throughput TCR beta sequencing to judge whether each TCR beta V gene segment behaved as functional or pseudogenic. Donor age, sex, ethnicity and CMV serostatus were compiled alongside the repertoire data. A later genetic analysis used genome-wide SNP genotypes for about 60% of the roughly 700 donors, treating that subset as a discovery cohort. All discovery cohort repertoires had been generated on a single sequencing platform. HLA typing included class I and class II loci at four-digit resolution. The number of donors typed differed by locus, with about 629-630 for A, B, C, DRB1 and DQB1, around 500 for DQA1, 600 to 610 for DPA1, and some 440 for DPB1. Several DR-DQ haplotypes were treated as single units for association and clustering because of strong linkage in the cohort. On average, roughly 240,000 unique TCR beta nucleotide sequences were sequenced per donor among a few hundred genotyped donors of the cohort, with approximately 18% of those sequences being non-productive.

Paper-wide results and their limitations: Because HLA typing was missing for some donors at each locus, association tests included only the typed subset. In a later analysis, the rate of TCR association differed among HLA loci, with DRB1 alleles having the most associated TCRs and HLA-C alleles having the fewest. A cluster of highly shared sequence variants was judged likely to represent a technical artifact of the sequencing pipeline. A further reported finding was that TCR beta sequences accurately predicted the HLA-A and HLA-B alleles for most subjects in the first cohort. The classifier was reported to diagnose cytomegalovirus status with high specificity and sensitivity in both the original and validation cohorts. Assigning TCR associations to individual alleles was difficult when HLA alleles, especially DR and DQ, strongly co-occurred. In a later analysis, most CMV-associated TCR beta chains were found to appear HLA-restricted, with HLA associations seemingly driven largely by CMV exposure. An earlier analysis of around 600 of the donors showed that most TCR beta V segments appeared in productive rearrangements either about 87% or about 30% of the time, which broadly matched IMGT annotations. A few of the identified cytomegalovirus-associated TCR beta chains were confirmed in vitro to be specific for cytomegalovirus antigens. In the study, some 180 TCR beta chains were listed as associated with cytomegalovirus. A later analysis associated 16,951 TCR beta sequences with specific HLA alleles at a false discovery rate of 0.05. The authors suggested that the approach could potentially be extended to other disease states and immunological phenotypes. This cohort had only TCR beta chains sequenced, and the lack of alpha or paired-chain data limited which features could be detected. Across donors, most TCR sequences were observed very rarely, whereas some public TCRs were present in many individuals. A later genetic analysis reported fewer N-insertions in productive TCRs among donors in an Asian-associated ancestry cluster than the approximately 670-donor mean. An association between a missense DCLRE1C variant and V-gene and J-gene trimming of TCR beta chains was found in a later genetic analysis and replicated in an independent cohort. Presence/absence analyses assumed roughly uniform sequencing depth across donors, an assumption that may not hold. The only immune exposure information available for the cohort was CMV serostatus. Because counts were too low, about 18 rarely observed V segments, including chromosome 9 orphons, were excluded from the earlier analysis of several hundred of the donors. Compared with equally common non-associated chains, HLA-associated TCR beta chains in a later analysis were more clonally expanded and had lower generation probabilities. Some IMGT-functional V segments, including TRBV6-2 and TRBV6-3, could not be told apart with the 87-base-pair reads, so those segments were excluded. Correlated functional status among segregating V segments might be attributable to linkage disequilibrium, but an unknown experimental factor could not be ruled out. In a later analysis, several top co-occurrence clusters were reported to appear linked to parvovirus B19, influenza, CMV and Epstein-Barr virus.

The cohort was made up of several hundred healthy bone marrow donors. At the time of sampling, every cohort member was nominally healthy, though immune exposures that went unrecorded were likely present. The donor was CMV seropositive and was included in the group of 270 or so seropositive cohort members. A peripheral blood sample was collected from each donor, and TCR beta sequencing was performed on peripheral blood mononuclear cells. The Qiagen DNeasy Blood Extraction Kit was used to extract genomic DNA from the blood cell samples. The cysteine opens and the phenylalanine closes a CDR3 of 14 amino acids. Just CDR3 DNA is preserved here, 42 bases in frame from base 1. Looking up the germline V gene yields CDR1 MGHRA and CDR2 YSYEKL. The germline ends are 10 bases apart after V is trimmed by 0 bases and J by 7 bases.

Sequencing input: PBMCs. The chain is encoded by TRBV4-1 joined to TRBJ2-1; TRBD1 could be the D gene, as 5 bases match. This receptor was obtained from a girl aged 2 to 9 in good health and CMV-seropositive. The DNA sequence is given as TGCGCCAGCAGCCAAGAGGGGCGGTGGAATGAGCAGTTCTTC. The translation is CASSQEGRWNEQFF.